The clone carrying this TCR beta chain is medium-sized in the sample. Its target is unknown. TCRdb itself ran the 5' RACE reads through MiXCR, one entry per CDR3 protein. The sample contains more than 9,500 distinct CDR3 sequences, just over 50% of which appear only once. The sorted Tregs were CD4+CD25+CD127-/low cells. General observations from the study: Tumor Tregs overlapped most with tumor, then blood, naive CD4+ cells.

Source material: tumor-infiltrating Tregs sorted from the breast tumor. The sequence came from a female donor with breast cancer.

CDR3 amino acids: CSAEHQETQYF. Here the CDR3 DNA reads TGCAGTGCAGAACATCAAGAGACCCAGTACTTC. The chain links TRBV20-1 to TRBJ2-5; no clear D. CDR3 length: 11 amino acids. Trimming took off 6 bases at V and 2 bases at J, with 7 bases between the two ends. CDR1 and CDR2 (germline): DFQATT, SNEGSKA (reference sequence).